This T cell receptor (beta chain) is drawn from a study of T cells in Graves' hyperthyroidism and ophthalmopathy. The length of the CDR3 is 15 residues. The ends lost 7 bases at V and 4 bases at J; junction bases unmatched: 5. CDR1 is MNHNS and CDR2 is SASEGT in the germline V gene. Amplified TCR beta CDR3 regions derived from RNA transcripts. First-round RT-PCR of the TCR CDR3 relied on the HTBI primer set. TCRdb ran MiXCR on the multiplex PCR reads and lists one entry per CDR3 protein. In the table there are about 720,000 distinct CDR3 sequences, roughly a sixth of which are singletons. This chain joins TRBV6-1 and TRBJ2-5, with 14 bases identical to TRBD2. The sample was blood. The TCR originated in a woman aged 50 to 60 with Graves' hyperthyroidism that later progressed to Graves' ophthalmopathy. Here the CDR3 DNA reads TGTGCCAGCACCGGGACTAGCGGGGGCGGAGAGACCCAGTACTTC. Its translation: CASTGTSGGGETQYF.